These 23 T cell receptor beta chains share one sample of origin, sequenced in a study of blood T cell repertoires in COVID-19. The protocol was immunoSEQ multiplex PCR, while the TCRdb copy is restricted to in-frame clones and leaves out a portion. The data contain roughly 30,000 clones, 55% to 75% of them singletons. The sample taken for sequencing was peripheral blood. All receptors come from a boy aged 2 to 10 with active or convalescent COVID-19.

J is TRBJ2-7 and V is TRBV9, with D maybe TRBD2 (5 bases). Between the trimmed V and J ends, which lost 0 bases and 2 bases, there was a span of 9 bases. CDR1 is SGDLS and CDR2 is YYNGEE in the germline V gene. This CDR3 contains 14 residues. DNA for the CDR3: TGTGCCAGCAGCGTAGGGTGGGAGCCCTACGAGCAGTACTTC. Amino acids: CASSVGWEPYEQYF.

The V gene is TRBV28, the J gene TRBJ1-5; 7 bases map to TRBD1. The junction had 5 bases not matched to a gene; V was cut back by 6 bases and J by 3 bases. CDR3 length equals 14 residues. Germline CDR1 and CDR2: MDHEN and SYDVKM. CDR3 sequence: CASSPGGNNQPQHF. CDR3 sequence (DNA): TGTGCCAGCAGCCCAGGGGGTAACAATCAGCCCCAGCATTTT.

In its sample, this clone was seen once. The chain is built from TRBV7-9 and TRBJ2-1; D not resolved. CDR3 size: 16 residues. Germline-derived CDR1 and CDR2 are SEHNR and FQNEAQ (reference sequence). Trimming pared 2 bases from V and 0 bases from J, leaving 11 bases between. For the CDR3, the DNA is TGTGCCAGCAGCTTACCCCGGAGTAGCTCCTACAATGAGCAGTTCTTC. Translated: CASSLPRSSSYNEQFF.

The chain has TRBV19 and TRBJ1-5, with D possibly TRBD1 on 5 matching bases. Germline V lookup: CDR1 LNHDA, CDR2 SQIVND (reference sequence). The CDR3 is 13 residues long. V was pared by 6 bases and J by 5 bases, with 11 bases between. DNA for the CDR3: TGTGCCAGTAGGTCGACAGTGTATCAGCCCCAGCATTTT. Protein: CASRSTVYQPQHF.

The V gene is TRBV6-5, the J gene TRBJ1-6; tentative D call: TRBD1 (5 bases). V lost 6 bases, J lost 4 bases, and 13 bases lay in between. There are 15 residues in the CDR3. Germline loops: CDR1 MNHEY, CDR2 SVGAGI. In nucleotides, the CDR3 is TGTGCCAGCAGGGCAGGTGGGGCTTATAATTCACCCCTCCACTTT. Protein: CASRAGGAYNSPLHF.

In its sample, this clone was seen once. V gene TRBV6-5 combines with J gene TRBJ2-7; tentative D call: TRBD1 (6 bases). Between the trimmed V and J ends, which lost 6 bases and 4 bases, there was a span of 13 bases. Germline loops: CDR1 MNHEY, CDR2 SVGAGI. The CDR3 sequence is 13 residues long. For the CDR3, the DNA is TGTGCCAGCAGAGAGGGGACAAGGTACGAGCAGTACTTC. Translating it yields CASREGTRYEQYF.

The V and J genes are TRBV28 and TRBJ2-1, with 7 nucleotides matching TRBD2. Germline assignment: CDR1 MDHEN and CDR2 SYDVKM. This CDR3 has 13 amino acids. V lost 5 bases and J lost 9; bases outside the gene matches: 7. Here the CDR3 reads CASSPRGVGEQFF. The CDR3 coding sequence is TGTGCCAGCAGTCCCCGGGGGGTCGGTGAGCAGTTCTTC.

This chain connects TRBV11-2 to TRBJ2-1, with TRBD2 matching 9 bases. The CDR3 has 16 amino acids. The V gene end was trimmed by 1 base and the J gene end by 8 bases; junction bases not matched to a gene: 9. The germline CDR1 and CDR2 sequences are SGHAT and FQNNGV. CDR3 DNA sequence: TGTGCCAGCAGCTTAGTGAGCGGGGGGCGGATCGATGAGCAGTTCTTC. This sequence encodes CASSLVSGGRIDEQFF.

The CDR3 DNA reads TGCGCCAGCGGAGGACAGGGAGGTAACGAGCAGTACTTC. Amino acid sequence: CASGGQGGNEQYF. The chain has TRBV10-2 and TRBJ2-7; 8 nucleotides agree with TRBD1. The length of the CDR3 is 13 residues. CDR1 and CDR2 (germline): WSHSY, SAAADI. Trimming took 8 bases from V and 5 from J; bases not matched to a gene: 8.

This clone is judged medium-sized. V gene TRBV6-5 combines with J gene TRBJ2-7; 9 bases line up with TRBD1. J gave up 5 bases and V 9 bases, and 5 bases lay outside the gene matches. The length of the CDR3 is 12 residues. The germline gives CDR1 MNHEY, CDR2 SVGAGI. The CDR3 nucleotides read TGTGCCAGTCGGACAGGGGTGGACGAGCAGTACTTC. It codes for CASRTGVDEQYF.

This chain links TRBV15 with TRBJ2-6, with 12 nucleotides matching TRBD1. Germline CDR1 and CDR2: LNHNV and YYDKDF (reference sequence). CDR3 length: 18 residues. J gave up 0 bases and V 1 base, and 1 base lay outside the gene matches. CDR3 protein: CATSRGGQGASGANVLTF. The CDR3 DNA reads TGTGCCACCAGCAGAGGGGGACAGGGGGCCTCTGGGGCCAACGTCCTGACTTTC. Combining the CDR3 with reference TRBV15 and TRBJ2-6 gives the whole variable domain DAMVIQNPRYQVTQFGKPVTLSCSQTLNHNVMYWYQQKSSQAPKLLFHYYDKDFNNEADTPDNFQSRRPNTSFCFLDIRSPGLGDTAMYLCATSRGGQGASGANVLTFGAGSRLTVL.

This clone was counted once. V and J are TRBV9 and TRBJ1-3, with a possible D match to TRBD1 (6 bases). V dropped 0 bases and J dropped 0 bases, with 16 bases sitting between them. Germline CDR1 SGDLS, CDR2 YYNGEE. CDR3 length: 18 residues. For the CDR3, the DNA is TGTGCCAGCAGCGTAGAGGAGCCAGGGACAAGCTCTGGAAACACCATATATTTT. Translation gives CASSVEEPGTSSGNTIYF.

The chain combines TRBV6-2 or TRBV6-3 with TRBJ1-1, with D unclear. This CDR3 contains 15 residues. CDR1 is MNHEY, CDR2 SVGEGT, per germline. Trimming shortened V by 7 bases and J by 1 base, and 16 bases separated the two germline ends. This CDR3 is CASTPRGTANTEAFF. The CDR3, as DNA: TGTGCCAGCACCCCCCGGGGAACAGCGAACACTGAAGCTTTCTTT.

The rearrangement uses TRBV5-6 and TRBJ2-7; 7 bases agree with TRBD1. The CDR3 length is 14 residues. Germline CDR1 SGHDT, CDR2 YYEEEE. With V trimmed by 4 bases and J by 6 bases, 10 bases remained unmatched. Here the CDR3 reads CASSIRTGSGEQYF. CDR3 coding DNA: TGTGCCAGCAGCATCCGGACAGGATCGGGCGAGCAGTACTTC.

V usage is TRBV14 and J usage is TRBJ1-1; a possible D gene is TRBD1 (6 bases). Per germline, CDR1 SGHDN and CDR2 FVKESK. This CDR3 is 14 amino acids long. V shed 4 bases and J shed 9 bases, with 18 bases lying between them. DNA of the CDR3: TGTGCCAGCAGCCGAATGACAGGTCAGATACAAGCTTTCTTT. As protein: CASSRMTGQIQAFF.

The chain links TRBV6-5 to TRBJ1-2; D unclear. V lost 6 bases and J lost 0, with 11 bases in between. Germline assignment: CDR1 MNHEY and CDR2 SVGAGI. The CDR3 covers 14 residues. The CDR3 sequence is CASRTANPNYGYTF. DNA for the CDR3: TGTGCCAGCAGGACTGCGAATCCTAACTATGGCTACACCTTC.

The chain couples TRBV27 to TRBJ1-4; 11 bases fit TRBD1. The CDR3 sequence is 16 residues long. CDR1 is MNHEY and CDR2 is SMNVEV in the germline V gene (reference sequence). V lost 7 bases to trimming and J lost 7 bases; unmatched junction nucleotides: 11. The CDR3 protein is CASKKDRGPDREKLFF. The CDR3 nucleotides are TGTGCCAGCAAAAAGGACAGGGGGCCGGATCGTGAAAAACTGTTTTTT.

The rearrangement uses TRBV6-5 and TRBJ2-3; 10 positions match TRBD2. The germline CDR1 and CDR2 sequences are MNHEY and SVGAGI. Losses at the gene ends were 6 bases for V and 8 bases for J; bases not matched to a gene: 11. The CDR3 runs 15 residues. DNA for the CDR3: TGTGCCAGCAGCCTCCTAGCGGGAGTTCGAGGTACGCAGTATTTT. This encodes CASSLLAGVRGTQYF.

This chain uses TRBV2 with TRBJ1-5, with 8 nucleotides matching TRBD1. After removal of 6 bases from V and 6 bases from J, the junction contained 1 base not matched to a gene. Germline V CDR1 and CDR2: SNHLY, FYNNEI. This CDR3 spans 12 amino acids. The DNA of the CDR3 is TGTGCCAGCAGCCAGGGGGCTCAGCCCCAGCATTTT. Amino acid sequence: CASSQGAQPQHF.

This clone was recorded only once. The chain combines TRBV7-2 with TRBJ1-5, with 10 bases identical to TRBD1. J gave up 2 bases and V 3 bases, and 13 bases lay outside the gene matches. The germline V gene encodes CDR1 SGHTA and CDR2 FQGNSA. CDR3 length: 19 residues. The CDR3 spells CASSLRVDRGQYGNQPQHF. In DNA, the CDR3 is TGTGCCAGCAGCTTGCGAGTCGACAGGGGGCAATATGGCAATCAGCCCCAGCATTTT.

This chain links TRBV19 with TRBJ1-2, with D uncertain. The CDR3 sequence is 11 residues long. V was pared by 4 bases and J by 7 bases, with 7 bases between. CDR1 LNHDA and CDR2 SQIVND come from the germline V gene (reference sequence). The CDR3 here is CASSRPGGYTF. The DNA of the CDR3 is TGTGCCAGTAGTAGGCCTGGTGGCTACACCTTC.

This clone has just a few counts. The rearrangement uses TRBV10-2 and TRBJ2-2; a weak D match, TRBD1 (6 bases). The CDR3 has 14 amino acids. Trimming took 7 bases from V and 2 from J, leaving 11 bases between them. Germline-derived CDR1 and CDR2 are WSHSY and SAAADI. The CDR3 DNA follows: TGCGCCAGCAAACGGGACACTAACACCGGGGAGCTGTTTTTT. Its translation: CASKRDTNTGELFF.

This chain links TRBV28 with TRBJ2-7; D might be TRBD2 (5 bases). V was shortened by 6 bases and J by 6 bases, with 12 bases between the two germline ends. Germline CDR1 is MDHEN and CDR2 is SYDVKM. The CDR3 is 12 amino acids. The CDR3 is CASRGRRSEQYF. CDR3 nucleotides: TGTGCCAGCAGGGGTAGGAGGTCCGAGCAGTACTTC.